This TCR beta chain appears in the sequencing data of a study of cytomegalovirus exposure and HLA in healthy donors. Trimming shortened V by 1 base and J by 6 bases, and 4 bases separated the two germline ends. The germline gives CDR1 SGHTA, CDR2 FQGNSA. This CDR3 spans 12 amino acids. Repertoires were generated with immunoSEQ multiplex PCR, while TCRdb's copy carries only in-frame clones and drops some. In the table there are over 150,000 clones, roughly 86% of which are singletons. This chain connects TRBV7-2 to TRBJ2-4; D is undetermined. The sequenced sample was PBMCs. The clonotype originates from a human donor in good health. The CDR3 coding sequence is TGTGCCAGCAGCTTAGGTAGAAACATTCAGTACTTC. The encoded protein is CASSLGRNIQYF.